The rows below give T cell receptor beta chains drawn from one sample of a study of cytomegalovirus exposure and HLA in healthy donors. TCRdb's copy holds only in-frame clones and misses some; the assay was immunoSEQ multiplex PCR. The profile shows 100,000 to 150,000 clones, roughly 80% of them singletons. What was sequenced was PBMCs. These receptors all stem from a man in his sixties in good health and CMV-seropositive. The CDR3 runs from the conserved cysteine through the conserved F or W. Each record gives: J gene, clone size, D gene, V gene, CDR3 protein, CDR3 DNA. The D gene is left open where the match is weak. Size is stated for part of the rows, as once, few or many counts, or as a class when the clone is expanded.

>TRBJ2-2|-|-|TRBV6-5
CASRPPPGTGELFF
TGTGCCAGCAGACCCCCCCCCGGCACCGGGGAGCTGTTTTTT
>TRBJ2-7|-|TRBD2|TRBV11-2
CASSLRTSGLYEQYF
TGTGCCAGCAGCCTTCGGACTAGCGGGCTCTACGAGCAGTACTTC
>TRBJ2-7|-|-|TRBV6-1
CASNTGPYEQYF
TGTGCCAGCAATACGGGTCCCTACGAGCAGTACTTC
>TRBJ1-1|-|-|TRBV5-1
CASSWDTWEGEAFF
TGCGCCAGCAGCTGGGACACCTGGGAGGGTGAAGCTTTCTTT
>TRBJ1-5|-|-|TRBV18
CASSPGRSNQPQHF
TGTGCCAGCTCGCCCGGGAGGAGCAATCAGCCCCAGCATTTT
>TRBJ2-3|-|TRBD2|TRBV5-6
CASSTTSGGLGDTQYF
TGTGCCAGCAGTACAACTAGCGGGGGGCTGGGGGATACGCAGTATTTT
>TRBJ1-5|-|-|TRBV28
CASSLSDFFPLGNQPQHF
TGTGCCAGCAGTTTGTCGGACTTTTTCCCCTTGGGCAATCAGCCCCAGCATTTT
>TRBJ1-5|-|-|TRBV7-2
CASSLGPAGALSQPQHF
TGTGCCAGCAGCTTAGGGCCAGCAGGGGCGCTGAGTCAGCCCCAGCATTTT
>TRBJ2-7|-|TRBD2|TRBV5-1
CASSLVSGSGYEQYF
TGCGCCAGCAGCTTGGTGAGCGGGAGCGGTTACGAGCAGTACTTC
>TRBJ1-4|-|-|TRBV25-1
CASSEPSGAGEKLFF
TGTGCCAGCAGTGAACCAAGTGGGGCTGGAGAAAAACTGTTTTTT
>TRBJ1-2|once|TRBD1|TRBV30
CAWSRSSTGTGGRANYGYTF
TGTGCCTGGAGCCGATCCTCTACCGGGACAGGGGGCAGAGCTAACTATGGCTACACCTTC
>TRBJ2-7|-|TRBD2|TRBV14
CASSHPGLAGLYYEQYF
TGTGCCAGCAGCCACCCGGGACTAGCGGGCCTTTACTACGAGCAGTACTTC
>TRBJ1-5|-|TRBD1|TRBV30
CAWSSQGDQPQHF
TGTGCCTGGAGCAGTCAGGGGGATCAGCCCCAGCATTTT
>TRBJ1-1|-|-|TRBV5-4
CASSWGRGGVGTEAFF
TGTGCCAGCAGCTGGGGAAGGGGCGGAGTGGGCACTGAAGCTTTCTTT
>TRBJ2-5|-|-|TRBV9
CASSQGRLETQYF
TGTGCCAGCAGCCAAGGGAGGTTAGAGACCCAGTACTTC
>TRBJ2-7|-|-|TRBV5-1
CASSLWATPYEQYF
TGCGCCAGCAGCTTGTGGGCCACCCCCTACGAGCAGTACTTC
>TRBJ1-2|-|-|TRBV5-4
CASSSLSTGYTF
TGTGCCAGCAGCTCACTTAGTACGGGCTACACCTTC
>TRBJ1-4|-|TRBD1|TRBV5-1
CASSLVGQGFNDEKLFF
TGCGCCAGCAGCTTGGTGGGACAGGGATTTAATGATGAAAAACTGTTTTTT
>TRBJ2-7|once|TRBD2|TRBV19
CASSSRGARAGTSPYEQYF
TGTGCCAGTAGTTCCCGGGGCGCGCGGGCGGGGACTAGCCCCTACGAGCAGTACTTC
>TRBJ2-3|-|-|TRBV5-6
CASSPDSRTDTQYF
TGTGCCAGCAGCCCGGACAGTCGCACAGATACGCAGTATTTT
>TRBJ1-2|-|-|TRBV9
CASSSRENGYTF
TGTGCCAGCAGCTCCCGAGAGAATGGCTACACCTTC
>TRBJ2-7|-|-|TRBV28
CASSLDSGRAEQYF
TGTGCCAGCAGTTTGGACTCCGGACGTGCCGAGCAGTACTTC
>TRBJ2-7|-|TRBD1|TRBV4-2
CASTRQGSYEQYF
TGTGCCAGTACCCGACAGGGATCCTACGAGCAGTACTTC
>TRBJ1-2|-|TRBD1|TRBV18
CASSPRGQEIANYGYTF
TGTGCCAGCTCACCAAGGGGACAGGAAATTGCTAACTATGGCTACACCTTC
>TRBJ2-1|once|-|TRBV5-1
CASRGLSYNEQFF
TGCGCCAGCAGGGGGCTCTCCTACAATGAGCAGTTCTTC
>TRBJ2-7|-|-|TRBV19
CASSIGRVGEQYF
TGTGCCAGTAGTATTGGCAGGGTCGGCGAGCAGTACTTC
>TRBJ2-7|-|-|TRBV12-1
CASGTPMGEQYF
TGTGCCTCCGGGACACCCATGGGCGAGCAGTACTTC
>TRBJ2-7|-|-|TRBV19
CASSIDLYEQYF
TGTGCCAGTAGTATAGATCTCTACGAGCAGTACTTC